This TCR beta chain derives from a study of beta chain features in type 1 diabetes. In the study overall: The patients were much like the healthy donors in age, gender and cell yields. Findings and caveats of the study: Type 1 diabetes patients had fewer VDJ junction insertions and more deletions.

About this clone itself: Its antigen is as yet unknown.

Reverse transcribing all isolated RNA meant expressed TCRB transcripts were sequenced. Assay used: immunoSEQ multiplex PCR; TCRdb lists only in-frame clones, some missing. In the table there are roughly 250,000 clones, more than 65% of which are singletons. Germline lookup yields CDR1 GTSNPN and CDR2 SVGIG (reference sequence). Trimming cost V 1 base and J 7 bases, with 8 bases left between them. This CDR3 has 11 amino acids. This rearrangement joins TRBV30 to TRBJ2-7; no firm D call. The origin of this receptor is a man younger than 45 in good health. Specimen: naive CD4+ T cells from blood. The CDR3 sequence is CAWSGRAEQYF. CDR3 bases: TGTGCCTGGAGTGGTAGGGCAGAGCAGTACTTC.